Following are 19 T cell receptor beta chains from one sample sequenced in a study of blood T cells in healthy people across ages. A J-beta primer mix and a sample-barcoded 5' primer were used in a second PCR of about 6 to 12 cycles. One entry per CDR3 protein, called by TCRdb with MiXCR from the 5' RACE reads. The sample lists 650,000 to 800,000 distinct CDR3 sequences; roughly half were seen once. Sequenced input: blood. These receptor sequences come from a woman aged 80 or over in good health.

This clonotype has a handful of counts. The chain employs TRBV5-1 and TRBJ2-1; the D is unclear. The germline CDR1 and CDR2 sequences are SGHRS and YFSETQ. V was clipped by 0 bases and J by 8 bases, with 15 bases between them. There are 15 residues in the CDR3. The CDR3 loop is CASSLGSLLFDEQFF. The CDR3 DNA is TGCGCCAGCAGCTTGGGCAGTCTCTTATTCGATGAGCAGTTCTTC.

Concerning this clonotype itself: A junction end diverges from the germline sequence, so it may reflect a read error. The gene calls are TRBV12-3 or TRBV12-4 and TRBJ2-3, with D uncertain. The CDR3 consists of 13 residues. CDR3 amino acids: CASRKVTTDTQYF. The DNA for the CDR3 is TGTGCCAGCAGGAAGGTGACAACAGATACGCAGTATTTC.

This clonotype was recorded many times. In DNA form, the CDR3 reads TGTGCCATCAGCAGGGATGGCACTGAAGCTTTCTTT. This codes for CAISRDGTEAFF. This chain connects TRBV10-3 to TRBJ1-1, with D possibly matching TRBD1 (5 bases). The length of the CDR3 is 12 residues. Trimming shortened V by 6 bases and J by 4 bases, and 9 bases separated the two germline ends. The V gene's germline CDR1 is ENHRY and CDR2 SYGVKD.

V is TRBV21-1 and J is TRBJ2-7. TRBV21-1 corresponds to a pseudogene. The CDR3 runs 12 residues. The CDR3, as DNA: TGTGCCAGCAGCAAAGTTTATAACGAGCAGTACTTC. Residues: CASSKVYNEQYF.

The chain recombines TRBV5-1 with TRBJ2-1; 9 nucleotides match TRBD2. There are 16 residues in the CDR3. The ends lost 0 bases at V and 9 bases at J; junction bases unmatched: 10. Looked up from germline, CDR1 is SGHRS and CDR2 is YFSETQ. The CDR3 sequence: CASSLESPSGAGEQFF. The CDR3 coding sequence is TGCGCCAGCAGCTTGGAGTCGCCTAGCGGGGCTGGTGAGCAGTTCTTC.

In regard to this clonotype: Given a much more abundant clone one base away, this may be a read error. This chain links TRBV12-3 or TRBV12-4 with TRBJ2-3; D is uncertain. Trimming cost V 5 bases and J 5 bases, with 11 bases left between them. The CDR3 has 13 amino acids. The CDR3 loop is CASSVKGKDTQYF. The CDR3 coding sequence is TGTGCCAGCAGTGTAAAGGGAAAAGATACGCAGTATTTT.

This clonotype was picked up many times. The rearrangement links TRBV29-1 to TRBJ2-1, with 10 bases identical to TRBD2. This CDR3 region has 13 residues. Germline V lookup: CDR1 SQVTM, CDR2 ANQGSEA. V was pared by 5 bases and J by 6 bases, with 4 bases of the junction left unmatched. CDR3 DNA sequence: TGCAGCGTTACGGGACTAGCGACCAATGAGCAGTTCTTC. This gives the protein CSVTGLATNEQFF.

About this clonotype: Since a much larger clone is just one base distant, this may be a read error. V and J are TRBV27 and TRBJ1-4, with D possibly TRBD1 on 6 matching bases. The CDR3 has 14 amino acids. Germline CDR1 is MNHEY and CDR2 is SMNVEV (reference sequence). The chain's CDR3 is CASSFRDNNENLFF. Here the CDR3 DNA reads TGTGCCAGCAGTTTCCGGGACAATAATGAAAACCTGTTTTTT.

The V gene is TRBV12-5, the J gene TRBJ2-1; possibly TRBD1 for D (6 bases). The germline V gene has CDR1 LGHNT and CDR2 FRNRAP. This CDR3 spans 13 amino acids. Trimming removed 7 bases from V and 5 bases from J, with 12 bases in between. The DNA of the CDR3 is TGTGCTAGTGCCGAACCAGGGGACAATGAGCAGTTCTTC. Translation gives CASAEPGDNEQFF.

The chain joins TRBV28 to TRBJ2-7; D unresolved. The J call may be mistaken, given a closer DNA end match to TRBJ2-5. The CDR3 spans 11 residues. Looked up from germline, CDR1 is MDHEN and CDR2 is SYDVKM. The CDR3 nucleotides read TGTGCCAGCAGCCGGACGGAGACCCAGTACTTC. Translation: CASSRTETQYF.

The J gene is TRBJ2-7, the V gene TRBV4-2, with TRBD2 matching 9 bases. Germline V CDR1 and CDR2: LGHNA, YNFKEQ. The CDR3 length is 16 residues. Trimming at V came to 0 bases and at J to 2 bases, leaving 5 bases not matched to a gene. The CDR3, as DNA: TGTGCCAGCAGCCAAGAAGCTAGCGGGGCGACCTACGAGCAGTACTTC. Translated, it gives CASSQEASGATYEQYF.

Details on this clonotype: This may come from a read error, since a much larger clone is one base off. The rearrangement uses TRBV28 and TRBJ2-4; perhaps D is TRBD1 or TRBD2 (5 bases each). Germline lookup yields CDR1 MDHEN and CDR2 SYDVKM. The CDR3 sequence is 15 residues long. The ends were cut back, 4 bases at V and 4 bases at J, with 14 bases in the middle. This chain's CDR3 is CASSSRGVGKNIQYF. DNA of the CDR3: TGTGCCAGCAGTTCCAGAGGGGTGGGGAAAAACATTCAGTACTTC. The whole variable domain, filled in from reference TRBV28 and TRBJ2-4, reads DVKVTQSSRYLVKRTGEKVFLECVQDMDHENMFWYRQDPGLGLRLIYFSYDVKMKEKGDIPEGYSVSREKKERFSLILESASTNQTSMYLCASSSRGVGKNIQYFGAGTRLSVL.

The V gene is TRBV4-2, the J gene TRBJ2-4; no firm D call. The length of the CDR3 is 17 residues. CDR1 LGHNA and CDR2 YNFKEQ come from the germline V gene. Trimming left V 0 bases short and J 4 bases short, with 16 bases between. CDR3 DNA sequence: TGTGCCAGCAGCCAAGAAGTTCTAGGGTCTGGTAAAAACATTCAGTACTTC. The encoded protein is CASSQEVLGSGKNIQYF.

The genes are TRBV20-1 and TRBJ2-5, with 9 nucleotides matching TRBD1. The CDR3 has 16 residues. Germline CDR1 is DFQATT and CDR2 is SNEGSKA (reference sequence). V lost 5 bases to trimming and J lost 2 bases; unmatched junction nucleotides: 12. CDR3 nucleotides: TGCAGTGCTTGGGGGATGGGACAGGGTAGACAAGAGACCCAGTACTTC. Residues: CSAWGMGQGRQETQYF.

Concerning this clonotype: This could be a read error, since a much larger clone is one nucleotide away. This rearrangement joins TRBV12-3 or TRBV12-4 to TRBJ2-1; D is unclear. The end of the DNA fits TRBJ2-7 better, so the J call may be wrong. There are 16 residues in the CDR3. CDR3 bases: TGTGCCAGCAGTTTAGACAGCCCGAGCTCCTACAATGAGCAGTACTTC. This translates into CASSLDSPSSYNEQYF.

This clonotype was counted at least ten times. The V and J genes are TRBV14 and TRBJ2-3; no firm D call. Germline V gene sequence: CDR1 SGHDN, CDR2 FVKESK. The V gene lost 2 bases and the J gene lost 4 bases, with 10 bases spanning the gap. The CDR3 totals 14 residues. CDR3 amino acids: CASSQKQPADTQYF. The CDR3 region has the DNA TGTGCCAGCAGCCAAAAACAACCGGCAGATACGCAGTATTTT.

Concerning this clonotype: A much larger clone lies a single base off, so this may be a read error. The chain uses TRBV3-1 and TRBJ1-5; no reliable D call. Per germline, CDR1 LGHDT and CDR2 YNNKEL (reference sequence). The CDR3 consists of 14 residues. CDR3 nucleotides: TGTGCCAGCAGCCAAGCCTCTTTCAATCGGCCCCAGCATTTT. Translated: CASSQASFNRPQHF.

V and J are TRBV20-1 and TRBJ2-5; the match to TRBD2 covers 9 bases. J lost 5 bases, V lost 2 bases, and 6 bases had no gene match. CDR1 is DFQATT and CDR2 is SNEGSKA in the germline V gene (reference sequence). The CDR3 spans 14 residues. This CDR3 reads CSARPLAGYETQYF. The CDR3, as DNA: TGCAGTGCTAGACCGCTAGCGGGATATGAGACCCAGTACTTC.

The rearrangement joins TRBV9 to TRBJ1-2; 7 bases align to TRBD1. Trimming removed 5 bases from V and 8 bases from J; junction bases left unmatched: 12. The CDR3 covers 14 residues. From germline, CDR1 is SGDLS and CDR2 YYNGEE. The CDR3 nucleotides read TGTGCCAGCAGTATTTATACAGGGGCGTTGGGCTACACCTTC. The encoded protein is CASSIYTGALGYTF.